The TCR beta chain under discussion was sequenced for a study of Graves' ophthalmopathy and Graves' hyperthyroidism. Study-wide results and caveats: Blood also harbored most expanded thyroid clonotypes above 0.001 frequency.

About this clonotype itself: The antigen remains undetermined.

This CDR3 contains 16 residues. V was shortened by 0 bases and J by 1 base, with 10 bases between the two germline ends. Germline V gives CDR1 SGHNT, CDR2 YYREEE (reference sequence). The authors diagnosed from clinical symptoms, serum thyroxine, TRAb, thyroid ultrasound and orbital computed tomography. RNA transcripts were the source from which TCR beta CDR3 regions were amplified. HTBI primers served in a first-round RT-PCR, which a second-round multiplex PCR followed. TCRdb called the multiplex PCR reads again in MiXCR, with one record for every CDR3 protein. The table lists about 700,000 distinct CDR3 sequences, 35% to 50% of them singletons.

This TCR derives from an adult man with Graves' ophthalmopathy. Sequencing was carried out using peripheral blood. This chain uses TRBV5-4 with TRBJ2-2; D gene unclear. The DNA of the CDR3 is TGTGCCAGCAGCTTGGGTGCGACGGTGAACACCGGGGAGCTGTTTTTT. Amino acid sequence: CASSLGATVNTGELFF.